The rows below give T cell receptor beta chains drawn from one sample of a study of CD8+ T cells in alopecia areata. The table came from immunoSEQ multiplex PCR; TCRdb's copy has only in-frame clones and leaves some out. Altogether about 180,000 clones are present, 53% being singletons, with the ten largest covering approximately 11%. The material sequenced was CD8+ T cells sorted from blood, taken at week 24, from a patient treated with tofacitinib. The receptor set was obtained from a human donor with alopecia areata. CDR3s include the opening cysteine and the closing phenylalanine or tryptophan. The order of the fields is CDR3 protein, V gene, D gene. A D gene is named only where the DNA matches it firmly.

CDR3: CASSVTGGTEAFF
V: TRBV9
D: NA

CDR3: CASSTGTANTGELFF
V: TRBV25-1
D: TRBD1

CDR3: CASSQDPLDTYEQYF
V: TRBV4-1
D: NA

CDR3: CASSPLVGSSYEQYF
V: TRBV7-9
D: NA

CDR3: CASSPRTGDGETQYF
V: TRBV7-2
D: TRBD1

CDR3: CASSPGTRYEQYF
V: TRBV7-2
D: NA

CDR3: CAVRAAIDQPQHF
V: TRBV2
D: NA

CDR3: CASSLEASYTDTQYF
V: TRBV11-2
D: NA

CDR3: CSVAPRDRPLIEQFF
V: TRBV29-1
D: TRBD1

CDR3: CASSPHVAGTGFTGELFF
V: TRBV11-2
D: TRBD1

CDR3: CASSRGQGHYGYTF
V: TRBV27
D: TRBD1

CDR3: CASSAHRVEQYF
V: TRBV25-1
D: NA

CDR3: CASSLDRAGANVLTF
V: TRBV7-3
D: TRBD1

CDR3: CASSLYIATISYNEQFF
V: TRBV7-9
D: NA

CDR3: CASSVDDSHYGYTF
V: TRBV9
D: NA

CDR3: CASVSGRGTEAFF
V: TRBV18
D: NA

CDR3: CASSLEAGTSYEQYF
V: TRBV11-3
D: NA

CDR3: CAWRPDRNTEAFF
V: TRBV30
D: NA

CDR3: CAWSGLAGENTGELFF
V: TRBV30
D: TRBD2

CDR3: CASSPTGTGDYEQYF
V: TRBV19
D: TRBD1

CDR3: CASSFVAGGPDTQYF
V: TRBV28
D: TRBD2

CDR3: CASSLLSGGQQLSGANVLTF
V: TRBV7-6
D: TRBD2

CDR3: CASSLGSTGPLHF
V: TRBV27
D: NA

CDR3: CASTLNRGYEQYF
V: TRBV7-3
D: TRBD1

CDR3: CASSDSVNTEAFF
V: TRBV19
D: NA

CDR3: CSVEMVGVNTEAFF
V: TRBV29-1
D: NA

CDR3: CSASDYLQGNEQFF
V: TRBV29-1
D: NA

CDR3: CASGLVRVEGLLF
V: TRBV12-5
D: NA

CDR3: CAWDYWNTEAFF
V: TRBV30
D: NA

CDR3: CASRNEANVLTF
V: TRBV19
D: NA

CDR3: CASSLGLAVQEDTQYF
V: TRBV7-8
D: NA

CDR3: CSVVEKPETQYF
V: TRBV29-1
D: NA

CDR3: CASSQALAGTLNEQFF
V: TRBV4-3
D: TRBD2

CDR3: CAWEYAGPTNYGYTF
V: TRBV30
D: NA

CDR3: CASSLAKASKQDTQYF
V: TRBV7-8
D: NA

CDR3: CASSPPAYEQYF
V: TRBV11-2
D: NA